This TCR beta chain was recovered during a study of blood T cell repertoires in COVID-19. Each participant's cohort was designated according to participant-reported clinical history. A COVID-19 case was met by exposed participants within 2 weeks before study entry. Measured with immunoSEQ multiplex PCR; TCRdb has only the in-frame clones, and not every one. The sample contains under 250,000 clones, around four fifths of which appear only once. J gave up 2 bases and V 2 bases, and 4 bases lay outside the gene matches. Germline loops: CDR1 KGHSH, CDR2 LQKENI. CDR3 length: 16 amino acids. The V gene is TRBV18, the J gene TRBJ2-1, with 9 bases identical to TRBD2. The sequence was collected from a woman aged 45-59 years who had been exposed to COVID-19. The material sequenced was PBMCs or T cells enriched from blood (not recorded which). CDR3 in amino acids: CASSPRLAAAYNEQFF. CDR3 DNA sequence: TGTGCCAGCTCACCAAGACTAGCGGCCGCCTACAATGAGCAGTTCTTC.